One and the same sample provided the 14 T cell receptor beta chains below, sequenced in a study of blood T cell repertoires in COVID-19. Only in-frame clones appear in the TCRdb table, and some are missing; sequencing was by immunoSEQ multiplex PCR. The sample consists of over 130,000 clones, 85% of them appearing once. Sequencing was done on a sample of peripheral blood. These receptors came from a man in his fifties with acute or convalescent COVID-19.

J is TRBJ2-3 and V is TRBV7-4; D might be TRBD2 (6 bases). The CDR3 spans 15 residues. The V end lost 5 bases, the J end lost 2 bases, and 14 bases lay between the germline ends. The germline V gene encodes CDR1 SGHVT and CDR2 SQSDAQ. Here the CDR3 reads CASSPGTGITDTQYF. The DNA for the CDR3 is TGTGCCAGCAGCCCCGGGACTGGAATCACAGATACGCAGTATTTT.

This clone is a singleton in its sample. This rearrangement joins TRBV7-2 to TRBJ2-7, with 11 bases fitting TRBD2. Germline trimming cut 5 bases from V and 6 bases from J; bases unmatched to any gene: 12. Germline CDR1 reads SGHTA; CDR2 reads FQGNSA. The CDR3 has 16 residues. The CDR3 DNA reads TGTGCCAGCAGCCCCGTAGCGGGAGGGCTTGGGGGCGAGCAGTACTTC. It specifies CASSPVAGGLGGEQYF.

The chain employs TRBV7-2 and TRBJ2-7; 7 bases align to TRBD2. The germline V gene encodes CDR1 SGHTA and CDR2 FQGNSA. The CDR3 is 16 amino acids. J was trimmed by 2 bases and V by 2 bases; bases with no gene match: 9. CDR3 in DNA: TGTGCCAGCAGCTTAACGGGGGGACTCATAACCTACGAGCAGTACTTC. This codes for CASSLTGGLITYEQYF.

The rearrangement joins TRBV27 to TRBJ2-1; 7 nucleotides match TRBD2. Germline loops: CDR1 MNHEY, CDR2 SMNVEV (reference sequence). Germline trimming cut 6 bases from V and 8 bases from J; bases unmatched to any gene: 7. This CDR3 comprises 13 residues. The CDR3 nucleotides read TGTGCCAGCAGCCCTCAGGCGGGGGATGAGCAGTTCTTC. Translation gives CASSPQAGDEQFF.

This chain uses TRBV12-3 or TRBV12-4 with TRBJ1-1; D uncertain. Trimming stripped 6 bases from V and 6 bases from J, with 8 bases between. The CDR3 loop spans 11 amino acids. The CDR3 here is CASRGGPEAFF. The CDR3, as DNA: TGTGCCAGCAGGGGAGGGCCTGAAGCTTTCTTT.

The chain employs TRBV9 and TRBJ1-2, with D maybe TRBD1 (6 bases). V was trimmed by 0 bases and J by 4 bases, leaving 7 bases between them. The CDR3 loop spans 13 amino acids. CDR1 is SGDLS, CDR2 YYNGEE, per germline. CDR3 DNA: TGTGCCAGCAGCGTAGAGGACAGCTATGGCTACACCTTC. It yields the protein CASSVEDSYGYTF.

The rearrangement links TRBV12-3 or TRBV12-4 to TRBJ1-1; D may be TRBD1 (5 bases). V lost 9 bases, J lost 1 base, and 12 bases lay in between. This CDR3 is 13 amino acids long. The CDR3 DNA follows: TGTGCCAGTAGACCCCAGGGGAACACTGAAGCTTTCTTT. Its protein product is CASRPQGNTEAFF.

The chain uses TRBV4-1 and TRBJ1-2; D is unresolved. The ends were cut back, 0 bases at V and 8 bases at J, with 22 bases in the middle. CDR3 length: 17 residues. The germline V gene has CDR1 MGHRA and CDR2 YSYEKL. CDR3 sequence: CASSQERLALASRGYTF. The CDR3, as DNA: TGCGCCAGCAGCCAAGAGCGGTTGGCGTTAGCTTCTCGGGGCTACACCTTC.

The chain links TRBV25-1 to TRBJ2-1; D is uncertain. Germline V gene data show CDR1 as MGHDK and CDR2 as SYGVNS. The CDR3 loop spans 10 amino acids. The germline V and J ends were trimmed by 4 bases and 7 bases, with 2 bases remaining between them. The CDR3 nucleotides are TGTGCCAGCAGTGCAAATGAGCAGTTCTTC. Amino acid sequence: CASSANEQFF.

Here the CDR3 DNA reads TGTGCCAGCACCCCGCGGACTAGCGGGAACAATGAGCAGTTCTTC. Its translation is CASTPRTSGNNEQFF. V is TRBV21-1 and J is TRBJ2-1; TRBD2, as called in the table, went unchecked against the DNA. TRBV21-1 is flagged as a pseudogene. This CDR3 has 15 residues.

In this sample, this clone turned up a few times. For the CDR3, the DNA is TGTGCCAGCATCGGGACAGGGCAGGGAGATACGCAGTATTTT. Its protein is CASIGTGQGDTQYF. The chain uses TRBV7-9 and TRBJ2-3, with TRBD1 identical over 9 bases. V shed 7 bases, J shed 5 bases, and the junction held 7 bases outside the gene matches. The CDR3 is 14 residues long. Germline loops: CDR1 SEHNR, CDR2 FQNEAQ (reference sequence).

This chain joins TRBV11-2 and TRBJ1-1, with TRBD1 matching 9 bases. V was pared by 5 bases and J by 4 bases, with 11 bases of the junction left unmatched. Per germline, CDR1 SGHAT and CDR2 FQNNGV. The CDR3 runs 16 residues. CDR3 bases: TGTGCCAGCAGCCGAGCTCGGACAGGGGTGGGCACTGAAGCTTTCTTT. It translates to CASSRARTGVGTEAFF.

The chain joins TRBV5-6 to TRBJ2-7; TRBD1 matches at 7 bases. With 3 bases clipped from V and 3 bases from J, the junction kept 9 bases outside the gene matches. Germline V gene sequence: CDR1 SGHDT, CDR2 YYEEEE. The CDR3 sequence is 15 residues long. CDR3 bases: TGTGCCAGCAGCTACACCGGGACAGCGAACTACGAGCAGTACTTC. Protein sequence: CASSYTGTANYEQYF.

The chain carries TRBV5-1 and TRBJ1-1; D is possibly TRBD1 (6 bases). The CDR3 has 15 residues. The V and J ends lost 3 bases and 3 bases respectively, with 15 bases between them. In germline, CDR1 is SGHRS, CDR2 YFSETQ. CDR3 DNA sequence: TGCGCCAGCAGCTACATCAGGGGAGGGGACACTGAAGCTTTCTTT. Protein sequence: CASSYIRGGDTEAFF.